The 2 T cell receptor beta chains below all came from one sample that was sequenced in a study of blood T cell repertoires in COVID-19. Produced via immunoSEQ multiplex PCR; TCRdb's table is partial and in-frame only. The sample yields fewer than 25,000 clones, 86% seen once. Sequencing was done on a sample of peripheral blood. These receptors were taken from a man aged 50 to 59 with active COVID-19.

The chain couples TRBV6-2 or TRBV6-3 to TRBJ2-7, with TRBD2 matching 11 bases. Germline CDR1 MNHEY, CDR2 SVGEGT. J was trimmed by 5 bases and V by 5 bases; bases with no gene match: 11. The CDR3 is 16 amino acids. The CDR3 DNA reads TGTGCCAGCAGTACACCGGGACTAGCGGCCCGGGACGAGCAGTACTTC. It specifies CASSTPGLAARDEQYF.

The gene calls are TRBV28 and TRBJ2-2, with D perhaps TRBD2 (6 bases). Per the germline V gene, CDR1 is MDHEN and CDR2 is SYDVKM. The CDR3 is 14 residues long. Trimming left V 5 bases short and J 3 bases short, with 10 bases between. CDR3 coding DNA: TGTGCCAGCAGTGTCACGGGGGACACCGGGGAGCTGTTTTTT. Translated, it gives CASSVTGDTGELFF.